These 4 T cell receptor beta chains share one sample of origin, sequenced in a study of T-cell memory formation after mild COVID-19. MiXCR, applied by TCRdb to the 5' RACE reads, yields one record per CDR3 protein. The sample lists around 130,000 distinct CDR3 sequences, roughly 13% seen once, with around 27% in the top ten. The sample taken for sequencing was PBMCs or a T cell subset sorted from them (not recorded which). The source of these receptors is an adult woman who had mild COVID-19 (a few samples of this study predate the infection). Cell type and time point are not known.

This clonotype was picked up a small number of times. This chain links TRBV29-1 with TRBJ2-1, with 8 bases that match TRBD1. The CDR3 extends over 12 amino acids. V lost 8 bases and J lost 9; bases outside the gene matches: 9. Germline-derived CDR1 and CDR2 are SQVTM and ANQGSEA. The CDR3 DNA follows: TGCAGCACTGGACAGGGAGGCTTTGAGCAGTTCTTC. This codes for CSTGQGGFEQFF.

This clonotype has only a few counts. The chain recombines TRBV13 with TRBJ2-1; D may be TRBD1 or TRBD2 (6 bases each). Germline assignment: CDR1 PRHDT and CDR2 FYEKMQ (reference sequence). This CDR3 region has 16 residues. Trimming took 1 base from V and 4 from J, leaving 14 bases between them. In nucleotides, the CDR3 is TGTGCCAGCAGCTTAGTCGGGGGCGCCCCTTACAATGAGCAGTTCTTC. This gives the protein CASSLVGGAPYNEQFF.

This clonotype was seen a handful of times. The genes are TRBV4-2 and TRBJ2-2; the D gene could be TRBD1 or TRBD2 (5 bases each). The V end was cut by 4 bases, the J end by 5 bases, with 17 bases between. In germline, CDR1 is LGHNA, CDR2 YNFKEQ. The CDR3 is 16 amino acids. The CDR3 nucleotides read TGTGCCAGCAGCCCCAGGGTCCCGGAGGAGACCGGGGAGCTGTTTTTT. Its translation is CASSPRVPEETGELFF.

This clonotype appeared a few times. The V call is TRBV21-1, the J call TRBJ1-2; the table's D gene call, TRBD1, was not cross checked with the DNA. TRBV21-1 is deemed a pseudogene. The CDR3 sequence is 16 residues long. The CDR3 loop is CASSRKLGQGNYGYTF. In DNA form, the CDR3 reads TGTGCCAGCAGCAGAAAGTTGGGACAGGGTAACTATGGCTACACCTTC.